This T cell receptor beta chain was recovered during a study of OX40 agonist ivuxolimab in advanced cancers. Concerning the study at large: Ivuxolimab was an agonistic, fully human IgG2 monoclonal antibody directed against OX40 (CD134), a costimulatory receptor. Intravenous ivuxolimab was administered to patients every 2 weeks at six dose levels: 0.01, 0.1, 0.3, 1.5, 3 and 10 mg/kg. Of the roughly 51 patients in dose escalation, about 19 had hepatocellular carcinoma, some 15 had melanoma, 9 had renal cell carcinoma and 9 had head and neck cancer. In the dose-escalation cohort, around four fifths of patients were male, and the mean age was roughly 60 years, with a range of roughly 20 to 85. Prior anti-PD-1, anti-PD-L1 or anti-CTLA-4 therapy was permitted, and approximately 39% of dose-escalation patients had received checkpoint inhibitors. Partial responses occurred in three dose-escalation patients, of whom one had hepatocellular carcinoma and two had cutaneous melanoma. The purpose of peripheral TCRbeta sequencing was to test whether ivuxolimab changed TCR sequence diversity and led to clonal T-cell expansion. The paper describes the monotherapy dose-escalation part (N of about 47 patients) of the phase I trial of ivuxolimab.

From a lookup of the germline V gene, CDR1 and CDR2 are SGHAT and FQNNGV. From cysteine to phenylalanine, the CDR3 is 19 amino acids long. CDR3 DNA is the only sequence kept; it has 57 bases, read in frame from the first base. Relative to germline, V is 0 bases shorter and J is 0 bases shorter, with 18 bases between their ends. A word on this clone: The antigen this receptor binds is unknown. No base quality information exists; no much larger clone differs at one position.

To sequence the TCRbeta CDR3 region, genomic DNA was isolated from the sorted cells. The immunoSEQ Assay was used for sequencing of TCRbeta CDR3 regions. Imported from immuneACCESS, the table was reduced by TCRdb to in-frame sequences with V and J called. These copies leave out some clones; in studies compared against another copy, an unresolved V gene accounts for under half, and the cause of the remainder is not known. The sample table records roughly 100,000 clones; about 86% of these occur just once. The top ten constitute about 1.5% of the sample. Results the study describes overall, beyond this receptor: After ivuxolimab, more expanded clones were found on average in CD8+ T cells than in CD4+ T cells. Which antigens the clonally expanded peripheral T cells were specific for was not determined. At doses of 0.1 to 3.0 mg/kg, clonal expansion of both CD4+ and CD8+ blood T cells was observed from baseline to week 6. Low levels of normalized T-cell clonal expansion were also seen in some nonresponding patients. In partial responders in the 0.1-3.0 mg/kg groups, normalized peripheral clonal expansion was found to be among the lowest, especially among CD8+ T cells.

The trial excluded patients who had a history of autoimmune disease or who were on systemic immunosuppression. Peripheral blood for TCR sequencing was collected from all dose cohorts at baseline, on cycle 4 day 1, and on cycle 7 day 1. The samples were taken from a phase I, first-in-human, multicenter, open-label dose-escalation trial of ivuxolimab. Adults with locally advanced or metastatic head and neck squamous cell, hepatocellular, melanoma or renal cell carcinoma were enrolled in the trial. Before TCR sequencing, CD4+ T cells and CD8+ T cells were sorted from peripheral blood as separate populations.

Specimen: CD4+ or CD8+ T cells sorted from blood, collected in a trial of the OX40 agonist ivuxolimab. Recombination joined TRBV11-2 with TRBJ1-3; the D segment could be TRBD1, given 5 matching bases. The receptor's source is an adult with an advanced solid tumor such as melanoma, head and neck, liver or kidney cancer. The sequence in DNA is TGTGCCAGCAGCTTAGATGGGCCAGGGTCCCTCCGCTCTGGAAACACCATATATTTT. Translated, this gives CASSLDGPGSLRSGNTIYF.